This TCR beta chain was observed in a study of read filtering for tumor transcriptome and immune sequencing. In germline, CDR1 is SGHNT, CDR2 YYREEE (reference sequence). The CDR3 is made up of 16 amino acids. V lost 0 bases, J lost 3 bases, and 14 bases lay in between. This library used roughly 0.4 ug RNA and molecular barcoded adaptors spanning alpha/delta and beta/gamma chains. One entry per CDR3 protein results from TCRdb running MiXCR on the reads. The data hold 100,000 to 150,000 distinct CDR3 sequences, with 10% to 15% observed a single time. Sampling of bone marrow took place during active disease in every patient. This clonotype was seen ten or more times.

Sequencing was done on a sample of a population of CD138-negative cells sorted from bone marrow. The TCR sequence derives from a donor aged 40 or older with multiple myeloma. V gene TRBV5-4 combines with J gene TRBJ2-3, with D possibly being TRBD1 or TRBD2 (6 bases each). The CDR3 DNA is TGTGCCAGCAGCTTGGATGGGGGGCGCGGGACAGATACGCAGTATTTT. Translation: CASSLDGGRGTDTQYF.